Listed below are T cell receptor beta chains from one sample, sequenced in a study of CD8 T cells in ankylosing spondylitis. TCRdb independently ran MiXCR on the 5' RACE reads; one entry per CDR3 protein. The data contain under 850,000 distinct CDR3 sequences, under 20% of them singletons. The sequencing input was blood, either unsorted or a sorted T cell fraction (not recorded which). The receptors were gathered from a male donor with ankylosing spondylitis. The CDR3 runs from the conserved cysteine through the conserved F or W. The order of the fields is V gene, J gene, CDR3 protein.

TRBV7-9	TRBJ2-5	CASSLPSLAGGQETQYF
TRBV29-1	TRBJ2-3	CSVVPGVGTDTQYF
TRBV6-1	TRBJ1-6	CASSEALFTVYSYNSPLHF
TRBV5-1	TRBJ2-6	CASSLTGSAGANVLTF
TRBV5-6	TRBJ2-2	CASSLRLAGGAGELFF
TRBV4-2	TRBJ1-1	CASSQAPGGSPNTEAFF
TRBV4-2	TRBJ2-1	CASSPQPLGGGYYNEQFF
TRBV29-1	TRBJ1-1	CSALVPPKDAFF
TRBV28	TRBJ1-3	CASSFTGVQLSSHSGNTIYF
TRBV19	TRBJ2-3	CASSWGRQDTQYF
TRBV5-1	TRBJ1-1	CASSLPESTEAFF
TRBV12-3/TRBV12-4	TRBJ1-1	CASNAGATEAFF
TRBV12-3/TRBV12-4	TRBJ2-7	CASSLASLTGRYEQYF
TRBV27	TRBJ2-7	CASSFTGDSANYEQYF
TRBV5-1	TRBJ1-6	CASSLWTGLDSPLHF
TRBV12-3/TRBV12-4	TRBJ2-3	CASSPTPGDTDTQYF
TRBV12-3/TRBV12-4	TRBJ2-7	CASSSHLDSSSYEQYF
TRBV28	TRBJ2-7	CASRRPPGAYNYEQYF
TRBV5-1	TRBJ2-5	CASSLTGTGGQETQYF
TRBV25-1	TRBJ1-2	CASSSDREGYGYTF
TRBV7-2	TRBJ2-1	CASSLPSGSNEQFF
TRBV15	TRBJ2-3	CATSRDFTSTDTQYF
TRBV2	TRBJ2-5	CASRDSYQETQYF
TRBV18	TRBJ2-1	CASSRDSSYNEQFF
TRBV11-2	TRBJ2-7	CASSLDPGSSYSYEQYF
TRBV10-3	TRBJ1-6	CAISEVGAEALHF
TRBV6-1	TRBJ1-2	CASSPEGTGYGYTF
TRBV15	TRBJ1-1	CATSKDWTGEAFF
TRBV7-2	TRBJ2-5	CASSHGLALKETQYF
TRBV12-3/TRBV12-4	TRBJ1-2	CASSPNSYYGYTF
TRBV29-1	TRBJ2-7	CSVEEVGPSTYEQYF
TRBV28	TRBJ2-1	CASSLRPGLGDNEQFF
TRBV10-3	TRBJ2-1	CAISEGNEQFF
TRBV20-1	TRBJ2-7	CSTPSSGSYEQYF
TRBV6-5	TRBJ2-7	CASSYGLGTYEQYF
TRBV24-1	TRBJ2-2	CATGQGTTGELFF
TRBV25-1	TRBJ2-5	CASSDFGQAGQETQYF
TRBV12-3/TRBV12-4	TRBJ1-6	CASSPGVSYNSPLHF
TRBV28	TRBJ2-7	CATGDRRFDYEQYF